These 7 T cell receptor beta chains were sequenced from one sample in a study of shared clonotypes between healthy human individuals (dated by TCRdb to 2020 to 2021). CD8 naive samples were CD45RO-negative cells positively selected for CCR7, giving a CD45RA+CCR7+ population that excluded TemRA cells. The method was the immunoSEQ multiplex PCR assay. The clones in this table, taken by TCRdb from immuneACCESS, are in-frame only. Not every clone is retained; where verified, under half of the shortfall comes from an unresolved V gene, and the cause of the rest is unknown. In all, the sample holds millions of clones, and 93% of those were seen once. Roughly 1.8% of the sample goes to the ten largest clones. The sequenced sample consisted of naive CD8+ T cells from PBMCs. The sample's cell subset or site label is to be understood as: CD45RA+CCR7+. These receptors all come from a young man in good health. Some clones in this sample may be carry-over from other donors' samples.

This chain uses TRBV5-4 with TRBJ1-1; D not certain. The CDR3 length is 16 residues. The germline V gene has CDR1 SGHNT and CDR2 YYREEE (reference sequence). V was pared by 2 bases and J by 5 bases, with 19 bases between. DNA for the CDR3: TGTGCCAGCAGCTTAGGAGAATCCTCGGGATTGACTGAAGCTTTCTTT. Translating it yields CASSLGESSGLTEAFF.

The chain's CDR3 is CASSLPQRVGVWEQFF. For the CDR3, the DNA is TGCGCCAGCAGCTTGCCCCAGCGGGTTGGGGTGTGGGAGCAGTTCTTC. The rearrangement uses TRBV5-1 and TRBJ2-1, with D possibly matching TRBD2 (6 bases). CDR3 length: 16 residues. Trimming took off 1 base at V and 10 bases at J, with 21 bases between the two ends. Germline values: CDR1 SGHRS, CDR2 YFSETQ. The full variable domain, in which reference TRBV5-1 and TRBJ2-1 provide the parts outside the CDR3, is KAGVTQTPRYLIKTRGQQVTLSCSPISGHRSVSWYQQTPGQGLQFLFEYFSETQRNKGNFPGRFSGRQFSNSRSEMNVSTLELGDSALYLCASSLPQRVGVWEQFFGPGTRLTVL.

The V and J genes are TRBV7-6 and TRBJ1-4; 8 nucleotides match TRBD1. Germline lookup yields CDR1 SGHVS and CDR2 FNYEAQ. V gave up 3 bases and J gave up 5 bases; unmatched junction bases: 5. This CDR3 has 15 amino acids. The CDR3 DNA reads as TGTGCCAGCAGCTTCAGACAGGGGCCGAATGAAAAACTGTTTTTT. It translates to CASSFRQGPNEKLFF.

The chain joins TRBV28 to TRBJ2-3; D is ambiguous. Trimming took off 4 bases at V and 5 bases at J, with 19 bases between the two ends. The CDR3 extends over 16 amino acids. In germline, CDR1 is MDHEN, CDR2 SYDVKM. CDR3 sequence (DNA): TGTGCCAGCAGTTACACCCCTGGCCTATCCTTAGATACGCAGTATTTT. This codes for CASSYTPGLSLDTQYF.

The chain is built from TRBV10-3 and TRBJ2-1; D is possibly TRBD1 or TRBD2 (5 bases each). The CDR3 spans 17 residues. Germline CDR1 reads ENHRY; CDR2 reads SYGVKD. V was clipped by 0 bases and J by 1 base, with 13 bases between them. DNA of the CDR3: TGTGCCATCAGTGAGTCGGAATTCGGGGCTTCCTACAATGAGCAGTTCTTC. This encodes CAISESEFGASYNEQFF.

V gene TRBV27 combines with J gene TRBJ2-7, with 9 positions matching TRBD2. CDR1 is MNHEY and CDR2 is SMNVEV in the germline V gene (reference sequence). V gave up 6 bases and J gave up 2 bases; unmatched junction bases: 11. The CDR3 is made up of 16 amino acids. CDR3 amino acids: CASRANLAGLPYEQYF. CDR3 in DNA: TGTGCCAGCAGGGCGAATCTAGCGGGACTACCCTACGAGCAGTACTTC.

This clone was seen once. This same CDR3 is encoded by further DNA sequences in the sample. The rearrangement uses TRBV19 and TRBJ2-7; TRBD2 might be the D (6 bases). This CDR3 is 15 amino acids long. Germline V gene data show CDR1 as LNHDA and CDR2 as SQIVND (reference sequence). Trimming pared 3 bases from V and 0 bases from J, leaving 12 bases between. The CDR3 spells CASSIVAGSSYEQYF. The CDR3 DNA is TGTGCCAGTAGTATTGTGGCGGGAAGCTCCTACGAGCAGTACTTC.